This TCR beta chain was recovered during a study of blood T cell repertoires in COVID-19. On the study more broadly: The study drew acute and convalescent COVID-19 samples from the United States, Italy and Spain. Sources were T cells, B-cell-depleted T cells, or PBMCs; the material itself was cDNA or gDNA.

V was pared by 5 bases and J by 0 bases, with 17 bases between. Germline lookup yields CDR1 SEHNR and CDR2 FQNEAQ (reference sequence). The CDR3 runs 17 residues. Source study methods: Nucleated cell number was recorded as an estimate derived from reference gene primer amplification. TCRdb keeps only in-frame clones here, not all; method: immunoSEQ multiplex PCR. V and J calls and clone size come straight from that table; D and trimming were deduced from the DNA. The sample holds 200,000 to 250,000 clones; around 90% are singletons and the top ten take 2% to 3%. The V gene is TRBV7-9, the J gene TRBJ1-3, with D perhaps TRBD1 (6 bases). The TCR comes from a man aged 25 to 45 with COVID-19, enrolled during active disease. Sequenced material: peripheral blood. The CDR3 bases are TGTGCCAGCAGCCCGTTTGGGACACTCGACTCTGGAAACACCATATATTTT. It codes for CASSPFGTLDSGNTIYF.